Below, 13 T cell receptor beta chains from the same sample are listed, as sequenced in a study of technical replicates of blood from a handful of donors. Clones were sequenced by immunoSEQ multiplex PCR, and TCRdb holds only the in-frame ones, with some missing. The profile shows 55,000 to 75,000 clones, about nine tenths of them singletons. The sequencing sample was made of PBMCs. These receptor sequences come from a human donor in good health. Some clones in this sample may be carry-over from other donors' samples.

The chain carries TRBV7-2 and TRBJ1-6; 7 positions match TRBD1. The CDR3 is 15 amino acids. The junction had 8 bases not matched to a gene; V was cut back by 5 bases and J by 7 bases. In germline, CDR1 is SGHTA, CDR2 FQGNSA. CDR3 protein: CASSATTGINSPLHF. The CDR3 nucleotides are TGTGCCAGCAGCGCCACGACAGGGATAAATTCACCCCTCCACTTT.

The chain has TRBV5-4 and TRBJ1-2, with 9 bases identical to TRBD1. J lost 6 bases, V lost 5 bases, and 5 bases had no gene match. The CDR3 is 13 amino acids. The germline gives CDR1 SGHNT, CDR2 YYREEE (reference sequence). CDR3 bases: TGTGCCAGCAGTCGCCGACAGGGGGATGGCTACACCTTC. This sequence encodes CASSRRQGDGYTF.

CDR3 region: CASSIRDRYTEAFF. CDR3 bases: TGCGCCAGCAGCATACGGGACAGATACACTGAAGCTTTCTTT. This chain links TRBV5-1 with TRBJ1-1; 7 nucleotides agree with TRBD1. This CDR3 has 14 residues. J gave up 3 bases and V 4 bases, and 6 bases lay outside the gene matches. CDR1 and CDR2 from the germline V gene are SGHRS and YFSETQ.

This chain joins TRBV7-2 and TRBJ1-2; D is unresolved. The V gene lost 5 bases and the J gene lost 6 bases, with 19 bases spanning the gap. Germline V gene lookup returns CDR1 SGHTA and CDR2 FQGNSA. The CDR3 consists of 15 residues. CDR3 nucleotides: TGTGCCAGCAGCCCCTCCACATATCAAGTCGATGGCTACACCTTC. Residues: CASSPSTYQVDGYTF.

This rearrangement joins TRBV7-8 to TRBJ2-7; tentative D call: TRBD2 (7 bases). Trimming took off 7 bases at V and 6 bases at J, with 19 bases between the two ends. The CDR3 runs to 14 residues. CDR1 is SGHVS, CDR2 FQNEAQ, per germline. The CDR3 here is CASTPSGTIGEQYF. The DNA of the CDR3 is TGTGCCAGCACGCCCAGCGGGACAATCGGCGAGCAGTACTTC.

The gene calls are TRBV1 and TRBJ2-1; no check of the table's D call, TRBD1, against the DNA was made. TRBV1 is assigned pseudogene status. The CDR3 has 18 residues. CDR3 bases: TGCACCAGCAGCCAAGATTTCACGGGCAGGGCATATCAAAATGAGCAGTTCTTC. This sequence encodes CTSSQDFTGRAYQNEQFF.

The V call is TRBV19, the J call TRBJ2-7; perhaps TRBD1 as D (6 bases). The germline gives CDR1 LNHDA, CDR2 SQIVND (reference sequence). This CDR3 comprises 13 residues. Trimming took 2 bases from V and 6 from J, leaving 11 bases between them. The CDR3 nucleotides are TGTGCCAGTAGTATAACCAGGACAGCCGAGCAGTACTTC. It encodes CASSITRTAEQYF. Together with reference TRBV19 and TRBJ2-7, the CDR3 gives the full variable domain: DGGITQSPKYLFRKEGQNVTLSCEQNLNHDAMYWYRQDPGQGLRLIYYSQIVNDFQKGDIAEGYSVSREKKESFPLTVTSAQKNPTAFYLCASSITRTAEQYFGPGTRLTVT.

This chain uses TRBV7-8 with TRBJ1-1, with D possibly TRBD1 on 5 matching bases. The germline V gene has CDR1 SGHVS and CDR2 FQNEAQ. V dropped 7 bases and J dropped 4 bases, with 13 bases sitting between them. The CDR3 is made up of 13 amino acids. CDR3 in amino acids: CASNPGLRTEAFF. CDR3 nucleotides: TGTGCCAGCAACCCAGGGCTGCGCACTGAAGCTTTCTTT.

The J gene is TRBJ2-5, the V gene TRBV6-5, with TRBD1 matching over 7 bases. Germline-derived CDR1 and CDR2 are MNHEY and SVGAGI. The CDR3 length is 14 residues. J was trimmed by 5 bases and V by 6 bases; bases with no gene match: 9. The CDR3 DNA sequence: TGTGCCAGCAGGGGACAGAGACCTGGGGAGACCCAGTACTTC. It specifies CASRGQRPGETQYF.

The CDR3 is CASSLGGGRGDEQFF. In DNA, the CDR3 is TGCGCCAGCAGCTTGGGAGGGGGAAGGGGCGATGAGCAGTTCTTC. This rearrangement joins TRBV5-1 to TRBJ2-1; weak D call: TRBD1 (6 bases). CDR3 length: 15 residues. V dropped 0 bases and J dropped 8 bases, with 15 bases sitting between them. CDR1 and CDR2 from the germline V gene are SGHRS and YFSETQ.

The CDR3 is CSVGGTGTYEQYF. The CDR3 nucleotides are TGCAGCGTTGGGGGGACAGGGACCTACGAGCAGTACTTC. The V gene is TRBV29-1, the J gene TRBJ2-7; 9 nucleotides agree with TRBD1. Looked up from germline, CDR1 is SQVTM and CDR2 is ANQGSEA. Unmatched junction bases numbered 3, after V lost 4 bases and J lost 2 bases. The length of the CDR3 is 13 residues.

CDR3 DNA: TGTGCCAGCAGCTTAGCGAGGGATCAGCCCCAGCATTTT. It translates to CASSLARDQPQHF. The V call is TRBV7-9, the J call TRBJ1-5; no clear D gene. This CDR3 region has 13 residues. The germline V and J ends were trimmed by 0 bases and 5 bases, with 5 bases remaining between them. The germline V gene has CDR1 SEHNR and CDR2 FQNEAQ (reference sequence).

The V and J genes are TRBV7-6 and TRBJ1-5; possible D gene TRBD1, 5 bases. CDR1 SGHVS and CDR2 FNYEAQ come from the germline V gene. Trimming shortened V by 0 bases and J by 5 bases, and 11 bases separated the two germline ends. CDR3 length equals 15 residues. The CDR3 sequence is CASSLANGGDQPQHF. The CDR3 coding sequence is TGTGCCAGCAGCTTAGCAAATGGGGGGGATCAGCCCCAGCATTTT.